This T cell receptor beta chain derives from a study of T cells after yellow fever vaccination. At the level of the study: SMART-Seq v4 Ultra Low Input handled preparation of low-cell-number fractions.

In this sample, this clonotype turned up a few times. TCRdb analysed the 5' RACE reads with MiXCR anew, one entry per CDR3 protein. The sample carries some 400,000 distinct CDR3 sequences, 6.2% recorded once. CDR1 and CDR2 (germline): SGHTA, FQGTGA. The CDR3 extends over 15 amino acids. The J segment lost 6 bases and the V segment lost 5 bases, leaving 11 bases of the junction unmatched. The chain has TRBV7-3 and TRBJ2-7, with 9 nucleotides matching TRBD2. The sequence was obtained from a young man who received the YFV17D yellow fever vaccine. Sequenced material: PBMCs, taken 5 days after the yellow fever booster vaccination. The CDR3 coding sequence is TGTGCCAGCAGCCCCTTAGCGGGAGATTGGGGCGAGCAGTACTTC. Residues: CASSPLAGDWGEQYF.